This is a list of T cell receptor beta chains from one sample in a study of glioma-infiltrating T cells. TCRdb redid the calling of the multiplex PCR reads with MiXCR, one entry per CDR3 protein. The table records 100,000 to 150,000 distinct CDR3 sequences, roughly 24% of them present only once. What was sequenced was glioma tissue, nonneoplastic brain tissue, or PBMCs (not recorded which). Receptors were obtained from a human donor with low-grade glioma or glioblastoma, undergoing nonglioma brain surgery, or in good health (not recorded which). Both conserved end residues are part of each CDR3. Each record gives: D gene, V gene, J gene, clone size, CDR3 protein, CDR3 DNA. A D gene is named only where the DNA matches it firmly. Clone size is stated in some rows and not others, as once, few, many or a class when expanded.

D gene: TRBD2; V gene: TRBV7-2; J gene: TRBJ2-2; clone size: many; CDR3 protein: CASSVSGSFTGELFF; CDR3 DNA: TGTGCCAGCAGCGTTAGCGGGAGTTTTACCGGGGAGCTGTTTTTT
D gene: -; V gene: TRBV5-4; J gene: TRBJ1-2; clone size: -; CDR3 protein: CASSFHPDSLPMCGYTF; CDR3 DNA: TGTGCCAGCAGCTTCCACCCGGACAGTCTCCCGATGTGTGGCTACACCTTC
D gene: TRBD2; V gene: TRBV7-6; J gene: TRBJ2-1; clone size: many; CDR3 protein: CASSPRGEGPYMDEQFF; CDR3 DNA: TGTGCCAGCAGCCCCCGGGGGGAGGGACCCTACATGGATGAGCAGTTCTTC
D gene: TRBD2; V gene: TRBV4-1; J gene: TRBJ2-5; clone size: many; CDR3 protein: CASSQEGRAMVQETQYF; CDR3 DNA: TGCGCCAGCAGCCAAGAAGGGAGGGCCATGGTCCAAGAGACCCAGTACTTC
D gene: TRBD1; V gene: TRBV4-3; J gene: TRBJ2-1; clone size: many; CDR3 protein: CASSQGQGSYNEQFF; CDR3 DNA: TGCGCCAGCAGCCAAGGACAGGGCTCCTACAATGAGCAGTTCTTC
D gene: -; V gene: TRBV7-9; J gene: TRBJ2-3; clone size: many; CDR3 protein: CASTSTGDTNTDTQYF; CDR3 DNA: TGTGCCAGCACTTCTACCGGGGACACCAACACAGATACGCAGTATTTT
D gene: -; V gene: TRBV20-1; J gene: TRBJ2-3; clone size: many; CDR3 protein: CSATVRTADSTDTQYF; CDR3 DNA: TGCAGTGCTACTGTGAGGACTGCTGATAGCACAGATACGCAGTATTTT
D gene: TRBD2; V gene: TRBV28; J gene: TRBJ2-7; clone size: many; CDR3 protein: CASSPRTSGRHEQYF; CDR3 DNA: TGTGCCAGCAGTCCCCGGACTAGCGGGAGGCACGAGCAGTACTTC
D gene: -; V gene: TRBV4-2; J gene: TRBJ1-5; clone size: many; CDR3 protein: CASSQGQQTSSNQPQHF; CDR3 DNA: TGTGCCAGCAGCCAAGGACAGCAAACTTCCAGCAATCAGCCCCAGCATTTT
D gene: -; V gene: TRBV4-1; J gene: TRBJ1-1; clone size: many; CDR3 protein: CASSQDDEVNTEAFF; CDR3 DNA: TGCGCCAGCAGCCAAGATGACGAGGTGAACACTGAAGCTTTCTTT
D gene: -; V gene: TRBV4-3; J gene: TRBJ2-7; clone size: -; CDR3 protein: CASSQGPGRGHYEQYF; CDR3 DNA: TGCGCCAGCAGCCAAGGACCGGGACGGGGCCACTACGAGCAGTACTTC
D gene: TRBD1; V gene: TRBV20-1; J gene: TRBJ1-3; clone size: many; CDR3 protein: CRDRDFINSGNTIYF; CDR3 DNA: TGCAGAGACAGGGATTTTATAAACTCTGGAAACACCATATATTTT
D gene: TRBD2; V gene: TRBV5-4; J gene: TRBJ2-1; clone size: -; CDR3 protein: CASSLTSAYYNEQFF; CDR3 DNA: TGTGCCAGCAGCTTAACTAGCGCTTACTACAATGAGCAGTTCTTC
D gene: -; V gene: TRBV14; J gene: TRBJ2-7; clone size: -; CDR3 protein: CASRPPWAYEQYF; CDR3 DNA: TGTGCCAGCAGACCTCCCTGGGCCTACGAGCAGTACTTC
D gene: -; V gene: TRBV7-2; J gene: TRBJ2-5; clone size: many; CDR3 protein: CASSFSGPQETQYF; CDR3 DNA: TGTGCCAGCAGCTTCAGCGGTCCTCAAGAGACCCAGTACTTC
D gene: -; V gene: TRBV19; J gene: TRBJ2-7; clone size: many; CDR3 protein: CASSMMLGYEQYF; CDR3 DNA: TGTGCCAGTAGCATGATGCTGGGGTACGAGCAGTACTTC
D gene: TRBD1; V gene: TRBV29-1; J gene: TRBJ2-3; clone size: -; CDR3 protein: CSVGWTGFGTDTQYF; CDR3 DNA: TGCAGCGTTGGATGGACAGGGTTCGGCACAGATACGCAGTATTTT
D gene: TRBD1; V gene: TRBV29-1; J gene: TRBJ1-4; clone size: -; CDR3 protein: CSAVLTGTREKLFF; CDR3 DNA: TGCAGCGCCGTCCTGACAGGGACGCGCGAAAAACTGTTTTTT
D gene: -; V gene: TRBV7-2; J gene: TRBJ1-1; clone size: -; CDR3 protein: CTSSLGAGYDFEAFF; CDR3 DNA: TGTACCAGCAGCTTAGGAGCAGGATATGACTTTGAAGCTTTCTTT
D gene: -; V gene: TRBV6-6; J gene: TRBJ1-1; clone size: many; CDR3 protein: CASSYWDSTEAFF; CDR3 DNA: TGTGCCAGCAGTTACTGGGATTCGACTGAAGCTTTCTTT
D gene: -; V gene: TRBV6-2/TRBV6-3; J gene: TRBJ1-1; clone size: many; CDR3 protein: CASSFTPTAQTPEAFF; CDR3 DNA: TGTGCCAGCAGTTTCACCCCGACAGCCCAAACCCCTGAAGCTTTCTTT
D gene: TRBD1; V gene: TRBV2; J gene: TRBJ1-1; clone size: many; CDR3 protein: CASSDPRKGARAFF; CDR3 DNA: TGTGCCAGCAGTGATCCCCGAAAGGGGGCCAGAGCTTTCTTT
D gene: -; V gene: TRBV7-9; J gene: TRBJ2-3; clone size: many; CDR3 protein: CASSPSKSTDTQYF; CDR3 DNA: TGTGCCAGCAGCCCCAGTAAGAGCACAGATACGCAGTATTTT
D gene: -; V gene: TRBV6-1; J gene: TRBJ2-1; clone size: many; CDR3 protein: CASSFLESSNEQFF; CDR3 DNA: TGTGCCAGCAGTTTTCTAGAGTCATCCAATGAGCAGTTCTTC
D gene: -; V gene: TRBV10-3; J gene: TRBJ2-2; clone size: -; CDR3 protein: CAISRQDYANTGELFF; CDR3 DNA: TGTGCCATCAGTCGTCAGGACTATGCGAACACCGGGGAGCTGTTTTTT
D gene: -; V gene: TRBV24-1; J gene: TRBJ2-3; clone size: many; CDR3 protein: CATSDPTSRGDTQYF; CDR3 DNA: TGTGCCACCAGTGACCCGACTAGTCGGGGAGATACGCAGTATTTT
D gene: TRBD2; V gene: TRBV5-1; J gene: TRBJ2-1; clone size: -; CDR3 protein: CASSFGLAGAYNEQFF; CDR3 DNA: TGCGCCAGCAGTTTCGGACTAGCGGGAGCCTACAATGAGCAGTTCTTC
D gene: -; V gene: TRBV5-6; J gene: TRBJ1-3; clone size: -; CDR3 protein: CASSLDWATGNTIYF; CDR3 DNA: TGTGCCAGCAGCTTGGATTGGGCAACTGGAAACACCATATATTTT
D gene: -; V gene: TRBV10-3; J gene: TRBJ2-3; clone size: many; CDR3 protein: CAISEDTQYF; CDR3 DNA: TGTGCCATCAGTGAGGATACGCAGTATTTT
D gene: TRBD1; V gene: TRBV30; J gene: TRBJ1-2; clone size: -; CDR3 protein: CAWDPGTGLYGYTF; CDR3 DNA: TGTGCCTGGGACCCCGGGACAGGGTTATATGGCTACACCTTC
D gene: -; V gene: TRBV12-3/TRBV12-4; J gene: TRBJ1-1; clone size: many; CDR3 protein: CASRENTEAFF; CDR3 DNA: TGTGCCAGCAGGGAGAACACTGAAGCTTTCTTT
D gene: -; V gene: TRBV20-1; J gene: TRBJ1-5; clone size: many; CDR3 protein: CSARDASYGNQPQHF; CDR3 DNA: TGCAGTGCTAGAGACGCCTCATACGGCAATCAGCCCCAGCATTTT
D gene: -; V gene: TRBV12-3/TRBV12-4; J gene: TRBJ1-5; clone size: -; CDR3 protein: CASSLGAGHHPQHF; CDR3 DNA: TGTGCCAGCAGTTTAGGGGCAGGGCATCATCCCCAGCATTTT
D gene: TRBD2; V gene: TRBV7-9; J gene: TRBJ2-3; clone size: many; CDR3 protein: CASSASSGSPTDTQYF; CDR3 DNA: TGTGCCAGCAGCGCCTCTAGCGGGAGTCCCACAGATACGCAGTATTTT
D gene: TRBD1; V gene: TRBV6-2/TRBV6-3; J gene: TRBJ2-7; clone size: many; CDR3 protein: CASSYGTGPEQYF; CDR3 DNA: TGTGCCAGCAGTTACGGGACAGGGCCCGAGCAGTACTTC
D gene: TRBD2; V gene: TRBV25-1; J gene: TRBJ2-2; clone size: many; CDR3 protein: CASSGTSGRRGELFF; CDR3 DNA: TGTGCCAGCTCAGGGACTAGCGGGAGGAGAGGGGAGCTGTTTTTT
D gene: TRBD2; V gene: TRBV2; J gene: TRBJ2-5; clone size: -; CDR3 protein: CASLAGLYQETQHF; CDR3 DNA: TGTGCCAGCCTAGCGGGTTTGTACCAAGAGACCCAGCACTTC
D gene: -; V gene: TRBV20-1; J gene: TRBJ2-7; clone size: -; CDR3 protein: CRARPGGLPAPSF; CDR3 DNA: TGCCGTGCTCGCCCCGGGGGCCTGCCCGCGCCGTCCTTC
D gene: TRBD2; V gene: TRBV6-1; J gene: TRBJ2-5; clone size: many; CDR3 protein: CASSRQAGGPETQYF; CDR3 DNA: TGTGCCAGCAGCCGACAAGCGGGAGGGCCAGAGACCCAGTACTTC
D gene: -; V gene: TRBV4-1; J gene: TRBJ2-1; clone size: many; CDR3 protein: CASSQVGTGGEQFF; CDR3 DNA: TGCGCCAGCAGCCAAGTAGGGACTGGGGGGGAGCAGTTCTTC
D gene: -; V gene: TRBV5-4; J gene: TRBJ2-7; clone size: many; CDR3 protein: CASSLAPYSYEQYF; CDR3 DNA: TGTGCCAGCAGCTTGGCACCGTACTCCTACGAGCAGTACTTC
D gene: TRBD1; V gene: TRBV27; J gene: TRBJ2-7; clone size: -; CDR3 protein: CASTVTGTGAYEQYF; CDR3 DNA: TGTGCCAGCACCGTAACCGGGACAGGGGCCTACGAGCAGTACTTC
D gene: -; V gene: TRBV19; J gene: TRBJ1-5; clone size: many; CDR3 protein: CASSISKEVQPQHF; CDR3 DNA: TGTGCCAGTAGTATTAGTAAGGAGGTTCAGCCCCAGCATTTT
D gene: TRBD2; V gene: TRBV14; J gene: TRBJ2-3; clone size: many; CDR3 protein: CASRESGSRDTQYF; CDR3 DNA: TGTGCCAGCAGGGAGAGCGGGAGTCGAGATACGCAGTATTTT
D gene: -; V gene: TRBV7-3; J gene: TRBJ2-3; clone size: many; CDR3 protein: CASSSISRDTQYF; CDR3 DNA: TGTGCCAGCAGCTCTATAAGTAGGGATACGCAGTATTTT
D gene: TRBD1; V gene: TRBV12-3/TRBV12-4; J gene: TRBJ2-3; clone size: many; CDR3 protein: CASSRTGSTDTQYF; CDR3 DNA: TGTGCCAGCAGTCGGACAGGGAGCACAGATACGCAGTATTTT
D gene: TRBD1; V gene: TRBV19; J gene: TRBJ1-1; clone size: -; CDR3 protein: CASSTPGTGKNTEAFF; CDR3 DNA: TGTGCCAGTAGCACCCCCGGGACAGGGAAGAACACTGAAGCTTTCTTT
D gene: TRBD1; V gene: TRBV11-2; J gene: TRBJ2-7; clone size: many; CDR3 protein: CASSLLRTGASYEQYF; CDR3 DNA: TGTGCCAGCAGCTTACTAAGGACAGGGGCCTCCTACGAGCAGTACTTC
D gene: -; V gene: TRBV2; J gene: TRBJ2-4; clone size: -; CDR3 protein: CASSKEAKNIQYF; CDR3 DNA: TGTGCCAGCAGCAAAGAAGCCAAAAACATTCAGTACTTC
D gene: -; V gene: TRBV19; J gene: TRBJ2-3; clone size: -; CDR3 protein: CASKQGGTDTQYF; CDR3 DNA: TGTGCCAGTAAACAGGGTGGCACAGATACGCAGTATTTT